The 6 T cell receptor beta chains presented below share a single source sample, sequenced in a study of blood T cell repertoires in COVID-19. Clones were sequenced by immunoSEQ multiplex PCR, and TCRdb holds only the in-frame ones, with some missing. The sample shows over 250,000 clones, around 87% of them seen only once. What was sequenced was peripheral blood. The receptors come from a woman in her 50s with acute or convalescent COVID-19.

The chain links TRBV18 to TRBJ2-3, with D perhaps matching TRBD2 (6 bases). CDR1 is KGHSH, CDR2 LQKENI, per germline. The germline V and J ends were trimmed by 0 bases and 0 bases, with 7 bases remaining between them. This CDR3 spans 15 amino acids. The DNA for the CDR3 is TGTGCCAGCTCACCACCCGGGGGAAGCACAGATACGCAGTATTTT. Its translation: CASSPPGGSTDTQYF.

CDR3 in DNA: TGTGCCAGCAGCGTAACTGGGAGGACAGATACGCAGTATTTT. It specifies CASSVTGRTDTQYF. V is TRBV9 and J is TRBJ2-3, with D perhaps matching TRBD2 (6 bases). The germline gives CDR1 SGDLS, CDR2 YYNGEE. Trimming shortened V by 1 base and J by 3 bases, and 9 bases separated the two germline ends. The CDR3 has 14 residues.

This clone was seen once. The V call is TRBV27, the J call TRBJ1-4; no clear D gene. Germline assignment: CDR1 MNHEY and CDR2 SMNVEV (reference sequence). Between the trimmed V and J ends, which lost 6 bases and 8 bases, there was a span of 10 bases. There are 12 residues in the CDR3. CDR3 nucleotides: TGTGCCAGCAGAACAGCTGGGGAAAAACTGTTTTTT. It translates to CASRTAGEKLFF.

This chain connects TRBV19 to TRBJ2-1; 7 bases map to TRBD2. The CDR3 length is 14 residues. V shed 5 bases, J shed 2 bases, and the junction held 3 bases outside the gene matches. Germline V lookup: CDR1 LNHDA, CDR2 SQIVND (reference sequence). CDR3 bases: TGTGCCAGTAGTGCGGGAGCTACCTACAATGAGCAGTTCTTC. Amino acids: CASSAGATYNEQFF.

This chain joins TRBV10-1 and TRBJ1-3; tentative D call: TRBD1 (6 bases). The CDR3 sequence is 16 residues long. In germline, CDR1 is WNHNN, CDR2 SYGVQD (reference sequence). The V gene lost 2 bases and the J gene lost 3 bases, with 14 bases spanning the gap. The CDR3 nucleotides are TGCGCCAGCAGTGAGAGGGGGGGGAAGGGTGGAAACACCATATATTTT. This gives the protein CASSERGGKGGNTIYF.

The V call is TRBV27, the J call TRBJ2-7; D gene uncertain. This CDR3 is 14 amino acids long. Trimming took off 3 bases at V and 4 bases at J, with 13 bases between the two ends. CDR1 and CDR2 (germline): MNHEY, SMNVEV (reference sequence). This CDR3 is CASSFFPRVYEQYF. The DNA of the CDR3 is TGTGCCAGCAGTTTTTTTCCTCGGGTTTACGAGCAGTACTTC.